Below, 9 T cell receptor beta chains from the same sample are listed, as sequenced in a study of blood T cell repertoires in COVID-19 (TCRdb year 2020). The library was obtained by the immunoSEQ multiplex PCR assay. This is the immuneACCESS table as TCRdb keeps it, with only in-frame sequences that have V and J called. A part of the clones is gone; compared with another copy, unresolved V genes explain less than half, and the rest is unexplained. This sample has around 200,000 clones in its table, and about 83% of those were observed once. The biggest ten clones account for roughly 6.4% of the sample. Sequenced sample: peripheral blood. The receptors here all came from a man aged 55 to 70 who had recovered from COVID-19.

Regarding this clone: Since the CDR3 does not end with the conserved phenylalanine or tryptophan, this likely comes from a read error. The DNA of the CDR3 is TGCGCCAGCAGCGTCACGGGATATGGCTACACCCTC. This codes for CASSVTGYGYTL. The chain combines TRBV5-1 with TRBJ1-2; D is unresolved. The germline V and J ends were trimmed by 4 bases and 5 bases, with 9 bases remaining between them. Germline values: CDR1 SGHRS, CDR2 YFSETQ. The CDR3 extends over 12 amino acids.

CDR3 protein: CASSIGGGNYGYTF. The CDR3 nucleotides read TGTGCCAGTAGTATAGGGGGAGGCAACTATGGCTACACCTTC. The chain joins TRBV19 to TRBJ1-2; no definite D call. V was pared by 1 base and J by 2 bases, with 8 bases between. This CDR3 spans 14 amino acids. CDR1 and CDR2 (germline): LNHDA, SQIVND (reference sequence).

This clone was recorded a few times. J is TRBJ1-4 and V is TRBV7-2, with 8 bases that match TRBD1. Germline trimming cut 1 base from V and 4 bases from J; bases unmatched to any gene: 2. This CDR3 is 15 amino acids long. Per the germline V gene, CDR1 is SGHTA and CDR2 is FQGNSA. The CDR3 region is CASSLGDRNNEKLFF. The CDR3 DNA reads TGTGCCAGCAGCTTAGGGGACAGGAATAATGAAAAACTGTTTTTT.

The CDR3 spells CASSKSHYREPYEQYF. The CDR3 DNA is TGTGCCAGCAGCAAGAGCCATTACAGGGAGCCCTACGAGCAGTACTTC. The chain is built from TRBV14 and TRBJ2-7; tentatively, D is TRBD1 (6 bases). Trimming removed 5 bases from V and 2 bases from J, with 19 bases in between. Germline V gene sequence: CDR1 SGHDN, CDR2 FVKESK. The CDR3 extends over 16 amino acids.

V gene TRBV2 combines with J gene TRBJ1-6; no definite D call. CDR1 is SNHLY and CDR2 is FYNNEI in the germline V gene. CDR3 length equals 13 residues. Trimming stripped 1 base from V and 14 bases from J, with 12 bases between. The CDR3 bases are TGTGCCAGCAGTGAAGGGGAGAAGGGATCCCTCCACTTT. It translates to CASSEGEKGSLHF.

V is TRBV24-1 and J is TRBJ2-1, with D maybe TRBD2 (6 bases). The germline V gene encodes CDR1 KGHDR and CDR2 SFDVKD. V dropped 3 bases and J dropped 0 bases, with 11 bases sitting between them. The CDR3 has 16 amino acids. CDR3 sequence reads: CATSDAGSRSYNEQFF. The CDR3 DNA is TGTGCCACCAGTGATGCCGGGAGCCGCTCCTACAATGAGCAGTTCTTC.

The rearrangement links TRBV28 to TRBJ2-1; the D gene is possibly TRBD2 (5 bases). Germline V gives CDR1 MDHEN, CDR2 SYDVKM. V gave up 7 bases and J gave up 8 bases, with 15 bases separating them. The CDR3 has 13 residues. In DNA form, the CDR3 reads TGTGCCAGCACCCAACTAGTTTCCCATGAGCAGTTCTTC. This encodes CASTQLVSHEQFF.

The J gene is TRBJ1-1, the V gene TRBV13; 7 bases map to TRBD1. The length of the CDR3 is 13 residues. V lost 5 bases to trimming and J lost 3 bases; unmatched junction nucleotides: 3. Looked up from germline, CDR1 is PRHDT and CDR2 is FYEKMQ (reference sequence). The CDR3 nucleotides are TGTGCCAGCAGCCAGGGGGTTGACACTGAAGCTTTCTTT. It specifies CASSQGVDTEAFF.

The sample holds one count of this clone. J is TRBJ2-5 and V is TRBV19; D perhaps matches TRBD1 (6 bases). Trimming took off 1 base at V and 0 bases at J, with 12 bases between the two ends. The germline CDR1 and CDR2 sequences are LNHDA and SQIVND (reference sequence). The CDR3 runs to 16 residues. CDR3 loop: CASSIGQGSYQETQYF. The CDR3 region has the DNA TGTGCCAGTAGTATAGGGCAGGGGTCATACCAAGAGACCCAGTACTTC.